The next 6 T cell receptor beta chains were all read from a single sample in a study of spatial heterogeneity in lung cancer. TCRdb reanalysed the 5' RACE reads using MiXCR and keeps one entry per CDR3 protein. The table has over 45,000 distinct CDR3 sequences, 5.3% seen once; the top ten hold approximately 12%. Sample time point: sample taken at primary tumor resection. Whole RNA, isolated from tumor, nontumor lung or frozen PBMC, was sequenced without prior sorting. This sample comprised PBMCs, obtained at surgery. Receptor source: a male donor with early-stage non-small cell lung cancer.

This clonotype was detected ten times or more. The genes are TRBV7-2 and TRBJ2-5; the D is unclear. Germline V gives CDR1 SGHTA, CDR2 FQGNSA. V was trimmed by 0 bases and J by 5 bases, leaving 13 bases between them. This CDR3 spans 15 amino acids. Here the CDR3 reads CASSLATASGETQYF. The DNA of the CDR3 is TGTGCCAGCAGCTTAGCCACAGCTTCTGGGGAGACCCAGTACTTC.

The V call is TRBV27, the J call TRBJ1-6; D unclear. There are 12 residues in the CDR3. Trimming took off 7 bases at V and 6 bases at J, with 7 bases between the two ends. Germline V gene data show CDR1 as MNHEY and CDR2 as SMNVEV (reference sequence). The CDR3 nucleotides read TGTGCCAGCAAAAGAGTTAATTCACCCCTCCACTTT. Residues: CASKRVNSPLHF.

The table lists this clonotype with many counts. The CDR3 DNA sequence: TGCAGTCCCCGGGACAGGGGGGAGACCCAGTACTTC. This gives the protein CSPRDRGETQYF. The chain has TRBV20-1 and TRBJ2-5, with 11 bases fitting TRBD1. Germline V lookup: CDR1 DFQATT, CDR2 SNEGSKA (reference sequence). Unmatched junction bases numbered 4, after V lost 8 bases and J lost 5 bases. The CDR3 consists of 12 residues.

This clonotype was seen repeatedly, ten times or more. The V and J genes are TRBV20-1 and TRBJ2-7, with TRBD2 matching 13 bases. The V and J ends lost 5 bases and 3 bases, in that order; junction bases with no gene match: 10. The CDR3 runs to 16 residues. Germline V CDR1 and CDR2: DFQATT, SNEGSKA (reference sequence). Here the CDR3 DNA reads TGCAGTGCTCCTCGGACTAGCGGGGGTGTGATCTACGAGCAGTACTTC. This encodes CSAPRTSGGVIYEQYF.

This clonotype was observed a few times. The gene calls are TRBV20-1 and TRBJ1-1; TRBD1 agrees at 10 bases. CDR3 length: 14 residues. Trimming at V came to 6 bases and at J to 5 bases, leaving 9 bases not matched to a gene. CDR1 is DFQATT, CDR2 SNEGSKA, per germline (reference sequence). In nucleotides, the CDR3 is TGCAGTGCGCAGACAGGGGGCAGGGGGACTGAAGCTTTCTTT. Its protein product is CSAQTGGRGTEAFF.

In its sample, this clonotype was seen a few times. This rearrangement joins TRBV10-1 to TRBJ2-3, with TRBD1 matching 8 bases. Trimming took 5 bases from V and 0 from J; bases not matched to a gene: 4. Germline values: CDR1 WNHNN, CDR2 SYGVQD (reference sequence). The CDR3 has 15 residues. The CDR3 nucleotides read TGCGCCAGCAGTCCCAGGACAGGGAGCACAGATACGCAGTATTTT. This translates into CASSPRTGSTDTQYF.